Following are 26 T cell receptor beta chains from one sample sequenced in a study of spatial heterogeneity in lung cancer. This sample's time point: sample taken at primary tumor resection. Tumor, nontumor lung or frozen PBMC supplied whole RNA, sequenced without sorting. TCRdb re-called the 5' RACE reads with MiXCR, one entry per CDR3 protein. The sample records fewer than 20,000 distinct CDR3 sequences, around 19% being singletons. This specimen was PBMCs, taken at surgery. These receptors came from a male donor with early-stage non-small cell lung cancer.

This rearrangement joins TRBV9 to TRBJ2-2; 10 bases map to TRBD1. Germline V gene lookup returns CDR1 SGDLS and CDR2 YYNGEE. After removal of 2 bases from V and 5 bases from J, the junction contained 9 bases not matched to a gene. The CDR3 has 17 amino acids. CDR3 in DNA: TGTGCCAGCAGCGTGGCCTGGGACAGGGGAAGGACCGGGGAGCTGTTTTTT. The encoded protein is CASSVAWDRGRTGELFF.

The chain uses TRBV30 and TRBJ1-5; D not resolved. CDR3 length equals 13 residues. The germline gives CDR1 GTSNPN, CDR2 SVGIG (reference sequence). V was clipped by 2 bases and J by 3 bases, with 8 bases between them. The CDR3 sequence: CAWSPNTNQPQHF. DNA for the CDR3: TGTGCCTGGAGTCCCAACACCAATCAGCCCCAGCATTTT.

This clonotype was found a few times. V gene TRBV27 combines with J gene TRBJ1-2; D is unresolved. The V gene lost 0 bases and the J gene lost 6 bases, with 8 bases spanning the gap. This CDR3 has 13 amino acids. CDR1 MNHEY and CDR2 SMNVEV come from the germline V gene (reference sequence). CDR3 DNA: TGTGCCAGCAGTTTATCCCACTGGAATGGCTACACCTTC. This sequence encodes CASSLSHWNGYTF.

Comment on this clonotype: This may be a read error: a much more frequent sequence differs by one nucleotide. This chain joins TRBV6-5 and TRBJ2-1; TRBD1 is a possible D gene (6 bases). V was shortened by 8 bases and J by 12 bases, with 23 bases between the two germline ends. Per the germline V gene, CDR1 is MNHEY and CDR2 is SVGAGI. The CDR3 contains 14 residues. This CDR3 reads CASSPEQGEFGQFF. In DNA form, the CDR3 reads TGTGCCAGCTCACCGGAACAGGGCGAGTTTGGGCAGTTCTTC.

The chain uses TRBV5-1 and TRBJ1-3; D gene uncertain. The length of the CDR3 is 16 residues. Trimming stripped 0 bases from V and 4 bases from J, with 14 bases between. Germline CDR1 and CDR2: SGHRS and YFSETQ. The chain's CDR3 is CASSLAGIQYGNTIYF. The CDR3 bases are TGCGCCAGCAGCTTGGCCGGGATTCAATACGGAAACACCATATATTTT.

This clonotype occurred a few times. The chain uses TRBV6-1 and TRBJ1-2; 9 bases map to TRBD1. The CDR3 is made up of 14 amino acids. CDR1 and CDR2 from the germline V gene are MNHNS and SASEGT. V was pared by 6 bases and J by 6 bases, with 8 bases of the junction left unmatched. The CDR3 nucleotides are TGTGCCAGCAGCGACTACAGGGGGCGAGATGGCTACACCTTC. Protein product: CASSDYRGRDGYTF.

This clonotype is medium-sized within its sample. The rearrangement links TRBV11-2 to TRBJ2-3; D is unclear. V gave up 5 bases and J gave up 0 bases, with 15 bases separating them. There are 16 residues in the CDR3. Germline V gene lookup returns CDR1 SGHAT and CDR2 FQNNGV. For the CDR3, the DNA is TGTGCCAGCAGCCTAAATAGGCTAGGTAGCACAGATACGCAGTATTTT. Its protein is CASSLNRLGSTDTQYF.

This clonotype was found many times. The rearrangement uses TRBV29-1 and TRBJ2-3; D is possibly TRBD1 (6 bases). V gave up 8 bases and J gave up 6 bases, with 12 bases separating them. Looked up from germline, CDR1 is SQVTM and CDR2 is ANQGSEA. This CDR3 is 11 amino acids long. The CDR3 here is CSQSRGDTQYF. The CDR3 DNA reads as TGCAGCCAAAGTAGGGGGGATACGCAGTATTTT.

This clonotype occurred a few times. This chain uses TRBV27 with TRBJ2-1, with D perhaps being TRBD1 or TRBD2 (5 bases each). This CDR3 is 19 amino acids long. Trimming cost V 2 bases and J 2 bases, with 22 bases left between them. Germline V gene lookup returns CDR1 MNHEY and CDR2 SMNVEV (reference sequence). CDR3: CASSLVTFRGREPYNEQFF. The CDR3 coding sequence is TGTGCCAGCAGTTTAGTTACCTTTAGAGGCAGGGAGCCCTACAATGAGCAGTTCTTC.

Many counts were recorded for this clonotype. V and J are TRBV7-9 and TRBJ1-6; no clear D. Germline CDR1 reads SEHNR; CDR2 reads FQNEAQ (reference sequence). V was trimmed by 5 bases and J by 5 bases, leaving 16 bases between them. This CDR3 has 16 residues. CDR3 residues: CASSRSGIANNSPLHF. For the CDR3, the DNA is TGTGCCAGCAGCCGGTCAGGAATAGCGAATAATTCACCCCTCCACTTT.

Only a few counts were recorded for this clonotype. This chain links TRBV3-1 with TRBJ1-4, with 12 bases lining up with TRBD1. The CDR3 is 17 residues long. In germline, CDR1 is LGHDT, CDR2 YNNKEL (reference sequence). Trimming removed 4 bases from V and 4 bases from J; junction bases left unmatched: 7. In DNA form, the CDR3 reads TGTGCCAGCAGCCCGGGACAGGGGGCGCGACATAATGAAAAACTGTTTTTT. This sequence encodes CASSPGQGARHNEKLFF.

This clonotype is medium-sized in the sample. This chain connects TRBV7-2 to TRBJ2-2, with no clear D. The CDR3 consists of 13 residues. Trimming stripped 6 bases from V and 2 bases from J, with 7 bases between. Looked up from germline, CDR1 is SGHTA and CDR2 is FQGNSA. The CDR3 loop reads CASSFTNTGELFF. CDR3 coding DNA: TGTGCCAGCAGTTTTACTAACACCGGGGAGCTGTTTTTT. Variable domain in full (rest from reference TRBV7-2 and TRBJ2-2): GAGVSQSPSNKVTEKGKDVELRCDPISGHTALYWYRQSLGQGLEFLIYFQGNSAPDKSGLPSDRFSAERTGGSVSTLTIQRTQQEDSAVYLCASSFTNTGELFFGEGSRLTVL.

This clonotype was picked up many times. V gene TRBV7-6 combines with J gene TRBJ2-1; 14 nucleotides match TRBD2. With 4 bases clipped from V and 4 bases from J, the junction kept 3 bases outside the gene matches. The CDR3 totals 16 residues. Germline V gives CDR1 SGHVS, CDR2 FNYEAQ. CDR3 protein: CASSSGLAGVYNEQFF. The CDR3 region has the DNA TGTGCCAGCAGCTCGGGACTAGCGGGAGTATACAATGAGCAGTTCTTC. Based on the CDR3 plus reference TRBV7-6 and TRBJ2-1, the full variable domain is GAGVSQSPRYKVTKRGQDVALRCDPISGHVSLYWYRQALGQGPEFLTYFNYEAQQDKSGLPNDRFSAERPEGSISTLTIQRTEQRDSAMYRCASSSGLAGVYNEQFFGPGTRLTVL.

J is TRBJ1-1 and V is TRBV7-8; TRBD1 might be the D (5 bases). Germline V gene lookup returns CDR1 SGHVS and CDR2 FQNEAQ. The germline V and J ends were trimmed by 9 bases and 0 bases, with 17 bases remaining between them. The CDR3 is 15 amino acids. The CDR3 region has the DNA TGTGCCAGTAGGAGGGCCAGGGCTATGAACACTGAAGCTTTCTTT. This sequence encodes CASRRARAMNTEAFF.

Many counts were recorded for this clonotype. The CDR3 bases are TGTGCCAGCAGCTTCGGGGGGAATCAGCCCCAGCATTTT. Residues: CASSFGGNQPQHF. The chain recombines TRBV11-2 with TRBJ1-5; weak D call: TRBD1 (5 bases). This CDR3 region has 13 residues. Per the germline V gene, CDR1 is SGHAT and CDR2 is FQNNGV. The V end was cut by 3 bases, the J end by 4 bases, with 7 bases between.

This clonotype was picked up a small number of times. The rearrangement uses TRBV19 and TRBJ2-5; 10 bases agree with TRBD2. Germline V gives CDR1 LNHDA, CDR2 SQIVND (reference sequence). This CDR3 comprises 16 residues. Unmatched junction bases numbered 9, after V lost 4 bases and J lost 4 bases. The CDR3 here is CASSTFSGGRGETQYF. The CDR3 region has the DNA TGTGCCAGTAGTACCTTTAGCGGGGGGCGGGGAGAGACCCAGTACTTC. Full variable domain (rest looked up from reference TRBV19 and TRBJ2-5): DGGITQSPKYLFRKEGQNVTLSCEQNLNHDAMYWYRQDPGQGLRLIYYSQIVNDFQKGDIAEGYSVSREKKESFPLTVTSAQKNPTAFYLCASSTFSGGRGETQYFGPGTRLLVL.

This clonotype was picked up many times. V is TRBV6-5 and J is TRBJ2-7; TRBD2 aligns across 13 bases. Germline trimming cut 7 bases from V and 6 bases from J; bases unmatched to any gene: 6. Germline V gene lookup returns CDR1 MNHEY and CDR2 SVGAGI. The CDR3 covers 14 residues. In nucleotides, the CDR3 is TGTGCCAGCAAGGGGACTAGCGGGGATCGCGAGCAGTACTTC. It yields the protein CASKGTSGDREQYF.

This clonotype was counted ten times or more. The rearrangement uses TRBV24-1 and TRBJ2-6; D might be TRBD1 (5 bases). V lost 6 bases and J lost 3, with 8 bases in between. The CDR3 is made up of 14 amino acids. The germline gives CDR1 KGHDR, CDR2 SFDVKD. The CDR3 coding sequence is TGTGCCACCAGTACAGGTTTTGGGGCCAACGTCCTGACTTTC. It specifies CATSTGFGANVLTF.

This clonotype was found many times. The chain joins TRBV12-3 or TRBV12-4 to TRBJ2-2, with 7 bases lining up with TRBD1. The CDR3 has 14 residues. V trimming: 3 bases; J trimming: 6 bases; junction bases outside the gene matches: 4. CDR3 loop: CASSFSQGAGELFF. For the CDR3, the DNA is TGTGCCAGCAGTTTTAGTCAGGGGGCCGGGGAGCTGTTTTTT.

This clonotype was seen at least ten times. V gene TRBV5-1 combines with J gene TRBJ1-2; the D gene is possibly TRBD1 (6 bases). The germline V and J ends were trimmed by 4 bases and 1 base, with 14 bases remaining between them. Germline V CDR1 and CDR2: SGHRS, YFSETQ. The CDR3 is made up of 15 amino acids. The CDR3 reads CASSLVLDSNYGYTF. The DNA for the CDR3 is TGCGCCAGCAGCCTCGTCCTGGACAGTAACTATGGCTACACCTTC.

This clonotype was seen more than once but under ten times. This chain joins TRBV7-8 and TRBJ2-3; D call uncertain. CDR3 length: 13 residues. V gave up 1 base and J gave up 2 bases, with 4 bases separating them. Germline V CDR1 and CDR2: SGHVS, FQNEAQ. The CDR3 loop is CASSLVYTDTQYF. The CDR3 DNA is TGTGCCAGCAGCTTAGTTTACACAGATACGCAGTATTTT.

The table lists this clonotype with a few counts. The V gene is TRBV6-1, the J gene TRBJ2-3; 8 nucleotides agree with TRBD1. The CDR3 is 18 residues long. Looked up from germline, CDR1 is MNHNS and CDR2 is SASEGT. The V and J ends lost 0 bases and 4 bases, in that order; junction bases with no gene match: 12. The CDR3 DNA sequence: TGTGCCAGCAGTGAAGCGCTTGGGACAGGTTACCTCTCAGATACGCAGTATTTT. This gives the protein CASSEALGTGYLSDTQYF.

V gene TRBV6-5 combines with J gene TRBJ2-5, with 9 bases aligning to TRBD1. The trim removed 7 bases at V and 5 bases at J, leaving 11 bases unmatched. The CDR3 is 15 residues long. Looked up from germline, CDR1 is MNHEY and CDR2 is SVGAGI. CDR3 in amino acids: CASTSFGQGSETQYF. The CDR3 coding sequence is TGTGCCAGCACGTCATTTGGACAGGGGTCGGAGACCCAGTACTTC.

The V call is TRBV7-9, the J call TRBJ2-7, with 8 bases lining up with TRBD1. CDR1 and CDR2 (germline): SEHNR, FQNEAQ (reference sequence). Trimming took 5 bases from V and 3 from J; bases not matched to a gene: 6. CDR3 length: 14 amino acids. CDR3 sequence: CASSPGQGRYEQYF. The DNA for the CDR3 is TGTGCCAGCAGCCCTGGACAGGGCCGCTACGAGCAGTACTTC.

This sequence joins TRBV2 and TRBJ2-3, with 7 nucleotides matching TRBD1. Trimming took 3 bases from V and 3 from J; bases not matched to a gene: 6. The germline V gene encodes CDR1 SNHLY and CDR2 FYNNEI. The length of the CDR3 is 15 residues. The CDR3, as DNA: TGTGCCAGCAGTGAGGAAGGGGGCAGAACAGATACGCAGTATTTT. Its protein product is CASSEEGGRTDTQYF.

This clonotype was counted at least ten times. The V gene is TRBV19, the J gene TRBJ1-5; no reliable D call. CDR1 and CDR2 from the germline V gene are LNHDA and SQIVND (reference sequence). This CDR3 is 14 amino acids long. Trimming removed 4 bases from V and 2 bases from J, with 9 bases in between. The CDR3 DNA reads as TGTGCCAGTAGTAATACTGGAGGCAATCAGCCCCAGCATTTT. Translating it yields CASSNTGGNQPQHF.